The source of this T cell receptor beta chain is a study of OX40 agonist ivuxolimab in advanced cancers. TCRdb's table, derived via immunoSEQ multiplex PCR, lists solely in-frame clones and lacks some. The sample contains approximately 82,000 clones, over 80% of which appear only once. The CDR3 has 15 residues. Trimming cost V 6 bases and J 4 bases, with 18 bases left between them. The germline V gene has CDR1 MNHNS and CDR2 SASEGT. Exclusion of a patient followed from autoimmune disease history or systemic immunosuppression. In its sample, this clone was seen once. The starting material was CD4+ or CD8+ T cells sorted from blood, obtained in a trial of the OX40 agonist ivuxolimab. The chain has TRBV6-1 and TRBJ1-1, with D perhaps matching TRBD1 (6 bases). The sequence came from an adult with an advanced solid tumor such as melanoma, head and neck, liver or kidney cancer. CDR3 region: CASRGTTGRVTEAFF. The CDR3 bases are TGTGCCAGCAGAGGTACAACAGGGAGGGTCACTGAAGCTTTCTTT.